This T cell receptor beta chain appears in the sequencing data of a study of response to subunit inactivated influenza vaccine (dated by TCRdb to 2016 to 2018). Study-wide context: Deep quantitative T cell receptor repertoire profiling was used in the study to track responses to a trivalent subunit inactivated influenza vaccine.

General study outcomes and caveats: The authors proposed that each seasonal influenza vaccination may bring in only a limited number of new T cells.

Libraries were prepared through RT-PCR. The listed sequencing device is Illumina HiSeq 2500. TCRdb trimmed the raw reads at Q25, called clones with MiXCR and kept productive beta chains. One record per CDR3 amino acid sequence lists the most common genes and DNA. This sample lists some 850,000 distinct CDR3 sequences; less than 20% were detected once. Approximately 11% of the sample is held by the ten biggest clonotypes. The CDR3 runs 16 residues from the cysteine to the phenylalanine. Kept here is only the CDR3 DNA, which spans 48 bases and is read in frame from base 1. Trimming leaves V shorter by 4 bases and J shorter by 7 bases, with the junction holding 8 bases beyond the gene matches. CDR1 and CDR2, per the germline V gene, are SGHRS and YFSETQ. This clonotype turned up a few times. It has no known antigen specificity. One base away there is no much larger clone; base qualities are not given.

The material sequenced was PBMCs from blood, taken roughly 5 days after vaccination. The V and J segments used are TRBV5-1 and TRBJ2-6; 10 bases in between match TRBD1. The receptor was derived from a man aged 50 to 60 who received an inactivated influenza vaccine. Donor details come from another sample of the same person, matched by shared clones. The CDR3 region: CASSPSWTGGANVLTF. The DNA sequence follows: TGCGCCAGCAGCCCTTCATGGACAGGGGGAGCCAACGTCCTGACTTTC. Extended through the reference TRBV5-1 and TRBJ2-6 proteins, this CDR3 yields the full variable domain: KAGVTQTPRYLIKTRGQQVTLSCSPISGHRSVSWYQQTPGQGLQFLFEYFSETQRNKGNFPGRFSGRQFSNSRSEMNVSTLELGDSALYLCASSPSWTGGANVLTFGAGSRLTVL.